A single TCR beta chain is shown here with its context. The table came from immunoSEQ multiplex PCR; TCRdb's copy has only in-frame clones and leaves some out. This sample yields about 410,000 clones, of which about 91% are seen a single time; around 2% belongs to the top ten. Germline lookup yields CDR1 MNHEY and CDR2 SMNVEV (reference sequence). V lost 4 bases to trimming and J lost 2 bases, with 9 bases between them. CDR3 length equals 14 residues. The data were obtained in a study of Ad26.COV2.S vaccination and SARS-CoV-2 variants. Regarding treatment: about 20 received Ad26.COV2.S at low or high dose, single or two shots; several received placebo; per-sample allocation not given. The study sampled participants on day 63 after the first vaccine or placebo injection.

This material consisted of peripheral blood, taken in a trial of Ad26.COV2.S vaccine versus placebo. This rearrangement joins TRBV27 to TRBJ2-1; D call uncertain. This TCR was recovered from a person aged 18 to 59 who received the Ad26.COV2.S COVID-19 vaccine or a placebo. CDR3 loop: CASSSLGAYNEQFF. The DNA of the CDR3 is TGTGCCAGCAGTTCCCTAGGAGCCTACAATGAGCAGTTCTTC.